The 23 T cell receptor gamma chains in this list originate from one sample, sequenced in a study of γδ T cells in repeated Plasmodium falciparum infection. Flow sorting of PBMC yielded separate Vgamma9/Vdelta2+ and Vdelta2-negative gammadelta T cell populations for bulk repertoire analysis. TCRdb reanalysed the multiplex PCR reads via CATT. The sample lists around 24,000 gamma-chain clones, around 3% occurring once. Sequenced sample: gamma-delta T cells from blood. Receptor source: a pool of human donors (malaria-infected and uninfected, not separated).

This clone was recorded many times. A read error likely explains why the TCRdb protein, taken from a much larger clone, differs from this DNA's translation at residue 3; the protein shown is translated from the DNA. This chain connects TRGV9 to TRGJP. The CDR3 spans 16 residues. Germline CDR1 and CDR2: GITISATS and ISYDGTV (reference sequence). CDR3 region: CAMWKGQELGKKIKVF. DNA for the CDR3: TGTGCCATGTGGAAAGGTCAAGAGTTGGGCAAAAAAATCAAGGTATTT.

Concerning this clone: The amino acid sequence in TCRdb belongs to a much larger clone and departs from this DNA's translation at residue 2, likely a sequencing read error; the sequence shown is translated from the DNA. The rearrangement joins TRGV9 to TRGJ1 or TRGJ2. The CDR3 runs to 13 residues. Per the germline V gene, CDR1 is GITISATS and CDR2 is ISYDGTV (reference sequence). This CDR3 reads CTLWELKYYKKLF. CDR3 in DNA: TGTACCTTGTGGGAGCTAAAGTATTATAAGAAACTCTTT.

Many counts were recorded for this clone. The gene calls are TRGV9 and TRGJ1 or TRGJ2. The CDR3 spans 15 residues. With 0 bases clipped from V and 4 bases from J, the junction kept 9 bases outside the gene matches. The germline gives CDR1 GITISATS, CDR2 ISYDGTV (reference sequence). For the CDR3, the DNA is TGTGCCTTGTGGGAGGTGCCCCATTCGTATTATAAGAAACTCTTT. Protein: CALWEVPHSYYKKLF.

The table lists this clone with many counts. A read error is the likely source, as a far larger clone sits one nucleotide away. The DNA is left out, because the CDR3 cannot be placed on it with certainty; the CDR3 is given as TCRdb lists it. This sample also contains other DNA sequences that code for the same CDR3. The CDR3 region is CATWDDRNSLAVEQHLLSQVSIGRIQHF. The V segment is TRGV2, and no J call was made. The CDR3 region is 28 residues in length, termini included. CDR1 and CDR2 (germline): EGSNGY, YDSYNSKV.

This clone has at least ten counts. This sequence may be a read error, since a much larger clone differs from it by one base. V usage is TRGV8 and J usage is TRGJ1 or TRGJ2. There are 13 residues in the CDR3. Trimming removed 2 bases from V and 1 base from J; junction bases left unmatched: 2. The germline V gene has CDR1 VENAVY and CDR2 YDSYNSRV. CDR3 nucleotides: TGTGCCACCTGGGATAACAATTATTATAAGAAACTCTTT. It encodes CATWDNNYYKKLF.

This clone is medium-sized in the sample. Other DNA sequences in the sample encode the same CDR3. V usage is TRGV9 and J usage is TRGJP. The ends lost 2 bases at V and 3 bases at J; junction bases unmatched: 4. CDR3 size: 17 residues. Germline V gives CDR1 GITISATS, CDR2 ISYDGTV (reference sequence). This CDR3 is CALWEDSQELGKKIKVF. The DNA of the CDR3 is TGTGCCTTGTGGGAGGACTCGCAAGAGTTGGGCAAAAAAATCAAGGTATTT.

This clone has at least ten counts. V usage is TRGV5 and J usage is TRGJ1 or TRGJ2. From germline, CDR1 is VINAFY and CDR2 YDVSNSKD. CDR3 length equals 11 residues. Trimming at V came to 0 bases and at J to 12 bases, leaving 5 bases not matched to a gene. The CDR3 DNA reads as TGTGCCACCTGGGACAGGGCTCGGAAACTCTTT. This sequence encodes CATWDRARKLF.

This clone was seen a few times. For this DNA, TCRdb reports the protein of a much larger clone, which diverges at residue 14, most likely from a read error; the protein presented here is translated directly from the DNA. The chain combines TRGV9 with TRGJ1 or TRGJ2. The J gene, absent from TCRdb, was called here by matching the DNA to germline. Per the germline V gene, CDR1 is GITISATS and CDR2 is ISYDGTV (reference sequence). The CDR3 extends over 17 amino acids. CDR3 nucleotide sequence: TGTGCCTTGTGGGACCAGCCGAACTACACAAATTATTATGAGAAACTCTTT. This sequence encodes CALWDQPNYTNYYEKLF.

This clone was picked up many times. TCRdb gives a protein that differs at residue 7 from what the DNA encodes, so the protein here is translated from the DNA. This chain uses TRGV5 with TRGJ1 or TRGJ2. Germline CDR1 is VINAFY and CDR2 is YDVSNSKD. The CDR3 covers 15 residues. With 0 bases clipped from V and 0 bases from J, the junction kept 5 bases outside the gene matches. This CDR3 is CATWDRRWNYYKKLF. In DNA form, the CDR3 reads TGTGCCACCTGGGACAGGCGGTGGAATTATTATAAGAAACTCTTT.

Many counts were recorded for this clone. The CDR3 loop is CATWDRPRIKKLF. CDR3 DNA sequence: TGTGCCACCTGGGACAGGCCCCGAATTAAGAAACTCTTT. This chain uses TRGV3 with TRGJ1 or TRGJ2. The CDR3 has 13 amino acids. Per the germline V gene, CDR1 is VTNTFY and CDR2 is YDVSTARD (reference sequence). V gave up 0 bases and J gave up 9 bases; unmatched junction bases: 8.

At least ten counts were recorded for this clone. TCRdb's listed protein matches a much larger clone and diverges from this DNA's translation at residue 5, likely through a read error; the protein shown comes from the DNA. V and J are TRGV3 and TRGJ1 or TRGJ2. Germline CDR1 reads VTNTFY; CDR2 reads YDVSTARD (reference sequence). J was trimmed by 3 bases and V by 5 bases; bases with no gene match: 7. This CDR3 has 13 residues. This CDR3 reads CATWGSVYYKKLF. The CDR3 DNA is TGTGCCACCTGGGGCAGCGTTTATTATAAGAAACTCTTT.

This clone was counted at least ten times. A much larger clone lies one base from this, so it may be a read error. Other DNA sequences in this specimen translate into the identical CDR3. In nucleotides, the CDR3 is TGTGCCACCTGGGAAACATATTATAAGAAGCTCTTT. Translating it yields CATWETYYKKLF. The chain joins TRGV8 to TRGJ1 or TRGJ2. CDR3 length equals 12 residues. Germline V gene lookup returns CDR1 VENAVY and CDR2 YDSYNSRV.

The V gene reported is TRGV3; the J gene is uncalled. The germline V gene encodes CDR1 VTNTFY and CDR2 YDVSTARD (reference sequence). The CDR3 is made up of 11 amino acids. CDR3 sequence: CATWDIPKKIF. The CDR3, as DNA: TGTGCCACCTGGGACATCCCCAAGAAGATATTT.

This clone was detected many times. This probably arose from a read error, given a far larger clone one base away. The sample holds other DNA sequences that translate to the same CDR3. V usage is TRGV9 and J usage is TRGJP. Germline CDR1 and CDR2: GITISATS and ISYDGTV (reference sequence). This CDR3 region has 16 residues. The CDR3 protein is CALWEHQELGKKIKVF. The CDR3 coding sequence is TGTGCCTTGTGGGAGCACCAAGAGTTGGGCAAGAAAATCAAGGTATTT.

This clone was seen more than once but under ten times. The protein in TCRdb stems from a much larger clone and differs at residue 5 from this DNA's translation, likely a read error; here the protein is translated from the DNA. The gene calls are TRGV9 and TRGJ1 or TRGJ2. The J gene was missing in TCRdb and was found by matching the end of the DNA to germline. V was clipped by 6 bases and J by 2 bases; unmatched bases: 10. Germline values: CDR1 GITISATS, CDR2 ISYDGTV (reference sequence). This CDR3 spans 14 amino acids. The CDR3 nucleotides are TGTGCCTTGTGGAAGATCCTCCATTATTATAAGAAACTCTTT. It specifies CALWKILHYYKKLF.

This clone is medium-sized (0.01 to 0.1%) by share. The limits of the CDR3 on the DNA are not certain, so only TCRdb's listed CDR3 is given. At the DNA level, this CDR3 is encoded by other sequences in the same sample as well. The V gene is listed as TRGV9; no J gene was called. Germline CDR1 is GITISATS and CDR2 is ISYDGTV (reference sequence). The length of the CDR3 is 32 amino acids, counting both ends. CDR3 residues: CALWEVQGAARNSLAVEQHLLSQVSIGRIQHF.

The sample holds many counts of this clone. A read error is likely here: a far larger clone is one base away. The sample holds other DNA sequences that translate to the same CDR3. CDR3 coding DNA: TGTGCCCTGTGGGAAGGAAAACAAGAGTTGGGCAAAAAAATCAAGGTATTT. Its translation is CALWEGKQELGKKIKVF. The chain couples TRGV9 to TRGJP. Per the germline V gene, CDR1 is GITISATS and CDR2 is ISYDGTV (reference sequence). The CDR3 is made up of 17 amino acids.

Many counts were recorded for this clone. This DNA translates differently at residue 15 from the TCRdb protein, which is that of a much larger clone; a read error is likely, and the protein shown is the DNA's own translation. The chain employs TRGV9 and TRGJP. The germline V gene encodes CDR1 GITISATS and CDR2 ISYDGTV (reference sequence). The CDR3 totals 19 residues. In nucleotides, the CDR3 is TGTGCCTTGTGGGAGGTGCATTTGGTGAGGGAGTTGGGCAAAAGAATCAAGGTATTT. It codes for CALWEVHLVRELGKRIKVF.

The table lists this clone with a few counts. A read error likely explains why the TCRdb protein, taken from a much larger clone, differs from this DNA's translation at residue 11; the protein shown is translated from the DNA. Written as DNA, the CDR3 is TGTGCCACCTGGGACAGGCCGTCTGCTCCCCTTGATTGGATCAAGACGTTT. It translates to CATWDRPSAPLDWIKTF. The chain combines TRGV3 with TRGJP2. Trimming at V came to 0 bases and at J to 7 bases, leaving 14 bases not matched to a gene. CDR1 and CDR2 (germline): VTNTFY, YDVSTARD (reference sequence). The CDR3 sequence is 17 residues long.

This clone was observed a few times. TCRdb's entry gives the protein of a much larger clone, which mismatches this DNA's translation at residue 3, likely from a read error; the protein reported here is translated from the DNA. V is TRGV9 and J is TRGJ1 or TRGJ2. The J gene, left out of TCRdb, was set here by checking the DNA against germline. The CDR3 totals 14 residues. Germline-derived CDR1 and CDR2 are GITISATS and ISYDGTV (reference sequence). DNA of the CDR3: TGTGCCTCGTGGAAAATTCCCATGGCGTATAAGAAACTCTTT. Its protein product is CASWKIPMAYKKLF.

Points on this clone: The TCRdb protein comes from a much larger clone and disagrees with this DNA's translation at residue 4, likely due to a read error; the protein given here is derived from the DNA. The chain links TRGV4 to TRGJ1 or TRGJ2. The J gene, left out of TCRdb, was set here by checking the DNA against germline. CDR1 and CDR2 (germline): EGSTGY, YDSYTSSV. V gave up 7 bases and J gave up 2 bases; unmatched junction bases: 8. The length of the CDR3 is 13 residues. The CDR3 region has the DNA TGTGCCACCTGTGTACTATATTATTATAAGAAACTCTTT. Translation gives CATCVLYYYKKLF.

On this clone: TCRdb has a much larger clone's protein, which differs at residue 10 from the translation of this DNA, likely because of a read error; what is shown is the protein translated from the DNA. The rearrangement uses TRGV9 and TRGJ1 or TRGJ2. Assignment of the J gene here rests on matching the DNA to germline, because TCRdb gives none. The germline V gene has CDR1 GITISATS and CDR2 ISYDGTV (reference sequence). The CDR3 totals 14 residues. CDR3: CALWEGPTYCKKLF. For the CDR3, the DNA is TGTGCCTTGTGGGAGGGACCTACTTATTGTAAGAAACTCTTT.

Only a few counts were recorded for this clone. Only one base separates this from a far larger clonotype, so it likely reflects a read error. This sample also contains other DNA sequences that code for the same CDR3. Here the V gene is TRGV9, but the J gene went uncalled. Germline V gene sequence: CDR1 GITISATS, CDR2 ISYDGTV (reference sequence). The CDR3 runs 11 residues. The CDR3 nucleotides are TGTGCCCTGTGGGAGGTGGGGGTAAAACTCTTT. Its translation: CALWEVGVKLF.